This entry is about one T cell receptor (beta chain). This clonotype came up many times. Its antigen remains undetermined. No much larger clone is present one base from it, and per-base qualities are unavailable. The CDR3 contains 16 residues, cysteine and phenylalanine counted. The retained sequence is limited to the CDR3, 48 bases, with the frame set at the first base. Trimming takes 2 bases off V and 4 bases off J; junction bases not matched to a gene: 7. CDR1 is given as SGHTA and CDR2 as FQGTGA, both from the germline V gene. The sample's treatment or condition label, in plain terms: allogeneic hematopoietic cell transplantation with graft depleted of TCRalphabeta T cells and CD19 B cells. The children who served as transplant recipients had been given grafts of TCRalphabeta/CD19-depleted allogeneic hematopoietic cells. These data are taken from a study of T-cell reconstitution after alpha-beta-depleted transplantation in children (dated by TCRdb to the mid-2010s). For the study in its entirety: T-cell immune reconstitution after TCRalphabeta/CD19-depleted allogeneic hematopoietic cell transplantation in children was quantitatively tracked in the study by means of TCR repertoire profiling. Overall study outcomes, separate from this receptor: Over subsequent months, a decline in hyperexpanded clone frequencies was noted, and after one year, T-cell counts and TCRbeta diversity were mostly ascribed to newly produced T cells. In some patients, the high TCRbeta diversity seen at day 60 was put down to recipient T cells and intrathymic progenitors that had survived conditioning. Apparently early alphabetaT-cell count recovery about two months after transplant reportedly relied on only several hundred rapidly expanded clones derived from non-depleted graft cells.

Receptor libraries were prepared by PCR. The instrument was an Illumina HiSeq 2500. TCR library preparation used molecular barcoding, with unique molecular identifiers applied to normalize quantification of the TCRbeta repertoire. Clones were called with MiXCR by TCRdb after fastp trimmed the public reads at Q25, and only in-frame beta chains were retained. Records with the same CDR3 protein are collapsed into one entry carrying the most frequent genes and DNA. The sample data list 180,000 or so distinct CDR3 sequences, and 5.5% to 7% of these were observed just once. The top ten constitute just over 4.5% of the sample.

The chain was built from TRBV7-3 and TRBJ2-2; the junction holds 7 bases that match TRBD1. Source: PBMCs, taken before TCRalphabeta/CD19-depleted stem cell transplant. The sequence came from a girl younger than two with combined immunodeficiency, due to receive a stem cell transplant. The DNA reads as follows: TGTGCCAGCAGCTTAGGTTCGGGACAGACCACCGGGGAGCTGTTTTTT. This sequence encodes CASSLGSGQTTGELFF.